The rows below give T cell receptor beta chains drawn from one sample of a study of CD8+ T cells in alopecia areata. Only in-frame clones appear in the TCRdb table, and some are missing; sequencing was by immunoSEQ multiplex PCR. The table has about 150,000 clones, roughly 54% seen once. The sequencing here drew on CD8+ T cells sorted from blood, taken at week 4, from a patient treated with tofacitinib. The receptors here all came from a human donor with alopecia areata. CDR3s include the opening cysteine and the closing phenylalanine or tryptophan. A D gene is named only where the DNA matches it firmly. Clone size is shown for a subset of rows, as once, few, many or a class of expanded clone.

>TRBV5-1|TRBJ1-4|14|-|-
TGCGCCAGCAGCTTGCTGGCAGGGTTTGAAAAACTGTTTTTT
CASSLLAGFEKLFF
>TRBV7-9|TRBJ2-7|16|few|TRBD2
TGTGCCAGCAGCTTAGGTACTAGCGGAGGTTACTACGAGCAGTACTTC
CASSLGTSGGYYEQYF
>TRBV30|TRBJ1-2|16|-|TRBD1
TGTGCCTGGGAGACGACAGGGGGCGGGTTAGGTAATGGCTACACCTTC
CAWETTGGGLGNGYTF
>TRBV30|TRBJ1-1|13|-|TRBD1
TGTGCCTGGGACCGGACAGGGGGCACTGAAGCTTTCTTT
CAWDRTGGTEAFF
>TRBV30|TRBJ1-1|13|-|-
TGTGCCTGGAGTGTGGCAGGGCGAACTGAAGCTTTCTTT
CAWSVAGRTEAFF
>TRBV30|TRBJ2-7|13|-|TRBD1
TGTGCCCATCGGCCGACAGGGAGTAACGAGCAGTACTTC
CAHRPTGSNEQYF
>TRBV5-1|TRBJ2-3|15|-|-
TGCGCCAGCAGCTTGGACGGACCTAGCACAGATACGCAGTATTTT
CASSLDGPSTDTQYF
>TRBV6-5|TRBJ2-7|14|few|-
TGTGCCAGCAGTTACTTGGGGGGCGCGAACGAGCAGTACTTC
CASSYLGGANEQYF
>TRBV14|TRBJ1-1|16|-|TRBD1
TGTGCCAGCAGCCAAGATCAGGGACAGGCGGCGCATGAAGCTTTCTTT
CASSQDQGQAAHEAFF
>TRBV4-1|TRBJ1-1|14|-|-
TGCGCCAGCAGCCTCCCCAGCTTGAACACTGAAGCTTTCTTT
CASSLPSLNTEAFF
>TRBV29-1|TRBJ1-1|13|-|-
TGCAGCACCCGGGGAGGCGGGAACACTGAAGCTTTCTTT
CSTRGGGNTEAFF
>TRBV5-6|TRBJ2-2|14|-|-
TGTGCCAGCAGTCTACAAGTTCTCGCCGGGGAGCTGTTTTTT
CASSLQVLAGELFF
>TRBV30|TRBJ2-7|12|-|TRBD1
TGTGCCTGGGGACAGGGGGCCGGTGAGCAGTACTTC
CAWGQGAGEQYF
>TRBV15|TRBJ1-5|15|few|TRBD1
TGTGCCACCAGCATATCTGGACAGGGCAATCAGCCCCAGCATTTT
CATSISGQGNQPQHF
>TRBV27|TRBJ2-2|15|once|-
TGTGCCAGCAGTTTATCGATCCAGGGGATCGGGGAGCTGTTTTTT
CASSLSIQGIGELFF
>TRBV6-5|TRBJ1-1|13|-|-
TGTGCCAGCAGTTACGGGGGCGAGGATGTAGCTTTCTTT
CASSYGGEDVAFF
>TRBV13|TRBJ2-5|15|-|TRBD2
TGTGCCAGCAGCTTAAGCGGGGGGCCCGGTGAGACCCAGTACTTC
CASSLSGGPGETQYF
>TRBV9|TRBJ2-2|12|-|-
TGTGCCAGCAGATCCTTAGGCGGGGAGCTGTTTTTT
CASRSLGGELFF
>TRBV4-2|TRBJ2-3|14|-|-
TGTGCCAGCAGCCCAAGTGGGAGGACAGATACGCAGTATTTT
CASSPSGRTDTQYF
>TRBV7-9|TRBJ2-5|13|-|-
TGTGCCAGCAGCTTACTGCTCCAAGAGACCCAGTACTTC
CASSLLLQETQYF
>TRBV29-1|TRBJ2-7|13|-|TRBD1
TGCAGCGTTTCGGGGACAGACGACTACGAGCAGTACTTC
CSVSGTDDYEQYF
>TRBV5-6|TRBJ2-1|12|few|-
TGTGCCAGCAGCTTGATCTACAATGAGCAGTTCTTC
CASSLIYNEQFF
>TRBV7-9|TRBJ2-2|15|few|-
TGTGCCAGCAGCTTAGCGGTTTCGGCTACCGGGGAGCTGTTTTTT
CASSLAVSATGELFF
>TRBV14|TRBJ1-4|15|few|-
TGTGCCAGCAGCCAATACCTCTCAACTAATGAAAAACTGTTTTTT
CASSQYLSTNEKLFF
>TRBV29-1|TRBJ1-2|15|few|-
TGCAGCGTTGAAGTGGACGCCGGATCCAGCTATGGCTACACCTTC
CSVEVDAGSSYGYTF
>TRBV5-6|TRBJ1-3|15|-|-
TGTGCCAGCAGCTTGGCGGGCTTCTCTGGAAACACCATATATTTT
CASSLAGFSGNTIYF
>TRBV13|TRBJ1-1|12|-|-
TGTGCCAGCAGCCCTTCCGGGACAGAAGCTTTCTTT
CASSPSGTEAFF
>TRBV5-5|TRBJ1-1|12|once|-
TGTGCCAGCAGCGCGGGGGACACTGAAGCTTTCTTT
CASSAGDTEAFF
>TRBV13|TRBJ1-1|13|-|-
TGTGCCAGCAGCTCCACACCGGGCACTGAAGCTTTCTTT
CASSSTPGTEAFF
>TRBV27|TRBJ1-6|14|-|-
TGTGCCAGCAGTCCCTGGGGCGTTAATTCACCCCTCCACTTT
CASSPWGVNSPLHF
>TRBV25-1|TRBJ2-7|14|few|-
TGTGCCAGCAGTCCTCGAGGGACACGCTACGAGCAGTACTTC
CASSPRGTRYEQYF
>TRBV4-3|TRBJ2-4|12|few|-
TGCGCCAGCAGCCATAGTGGAGTCATTCAGTACTTC
CASSHSGVIQYF
>TRBV19|TRBJ1-4|17|-|TRBD1
TGTGCCAGTAGTATGGCGGGGACAGATGAACCGAATGAAAAACTGTTTTTT
CASSMAGTDEPNEKLFF
>TRBV13|TRBJ2-1|11|few|-
TGTGCCAGCAGCTTACGGGAAGGGCAGTTCTTC
CASSLREGQFF
>TRBV7-2|TRBJ2-5|12|few|-
TGTGCCAGCAGCTTAGGACTGGAGACCCAGTACTTC
CASSLGLETQYF
>TRBV6-5|TRBJ2-4|14|-|-
TGTGCCAGCAGTTACTCCTCCGGGGAACACATTCAGTACTTC
CASSYSSGEHIQYF
>TRBV15|TRBJ2-7|16|few|-
TGTGCCACCAGCAGCTCCCCGACAGGCTGGGCCTACGAGCAGTACTTC
CATSSSPTGWAYEQYF
>TRBV27|TRBJ1-5|13|-|-
TGTGCCAGCAGTTTATCAGGGGATCAGCCCCAGCATTTT
CASSLSGDQPQHF
>TRBV5-6|TRBJ2-5|15|few|TRBD1
TGTGCCAGCAGCCCCGGGACAGGGGGTTCGGAGACCCAGTACTTC
CASSPGTGGSETQYF
>TRBV11-1|TRBJ2-3|14|many|-
TGTGCCAGCAGCTTAGGGTCCCGCACAGATACGCAGTATTTT
CASSLGSRTDTQYF
>TRBV27|TRBJ2-7|14|-|TRBD1
TGTGCCAGCAGTTTTGGAACAGGGGGAGGCGAGCAGTACTTC
CASSFGTGGGEQYF
>TRBV5-6|TRBJ2-1|12|-|TRBD1
TGTGCCAGCACTTTGGGGACAGGTCAGCAGTTCTTC
CASTLGTGQQFF
>TRBV27|TRBJ2-4|16|-|TRBD1
TGTGCCAGCAGTCCCTTTCTCGGGACAGGCGAAAACATTCAGTACTTC
CASSPFLGTGENIQYF